Each of the 30 T cell receptor beta chains below was sequenced from the same sample in a study of tumor-infiltrating lymphocytes in localized non-small cell lung cancer. Produced via immunoSEQ multiplex PCR; TCRdb's table is partial and in-frame only. The data contain approximately 9,500 clones, 75% of them singletons. What was sequenced was uninvolved lung tissue not adjacent to the tumor. The receptors here all came from a human donor with non-small cell lung cancer.

This clone was seen a few times. V usage is TRBV10-2 and J usage is TRBJ2-5; 13 bases map to TRBD2. The ends lost 2 bases at V and 4 bases at J; junction bases unmatched: 7. The germline V gene has CDR1 WSHSY and CDR2 SAAADI. The CDR3 covers 17 residues. The DNA for the CDR3 is TGCGCCAGCAGTGAGCCGGGACTAGCGGGAATGAGAGAGACCCAGTACTTC. Its protein product is CASSEPGLAGMRETQYF.

The chain has TRBV28 and TRBJ2-5; a possible D gene is TRBD2 (5 bases). The CDR3 consists of 16 residues. CDR1 is MDHEN and CDR2 is SYDVKM in the germline V gene. V was shortened by 6 bases and J by 5 bases, with 22 bases between the two germline ends. CDR3 sequence: CASSTELVKGVETQYF. In DNA form, the CDR3 reads TGTGCCAGCAGCACCGAACTAGTAAAAGGTGTGGAGACCCAGTACTTC. Full variable domain (remainder filled in from reference TRBV28 and TRBJ2-5): DVKVTQSSRYLVKRTGEKVFLECVQDMDHENMFWYRQDPGLGLRLIYFSYDVKMKEKGDIPEGYSVSREKKERFSLILESASTNQTSMYLCASSTELVKGVETQYFGPGTRLLVL.

The V call is TRBV7-9, the J call TRBJ1-2; a weak D match, TRBD1 (6 bases). This CDR3 region has 15 residues. V dropped 6 bases and J dropped 5 bases, with 19 bases sitting between them. The germline V gene has CDR1 SEHNR and CDR2 FQNEAQ (reference sequence). In nucleotides, the CDR3 is TGTGCCAGCAGTTTGGGGGGGCTCGGGTCGTATGGCTACACCTTC. It yields the protein CASSLGGLGSYGYTF.

This clone has a handful of counts. The chain employs TRBV7-9 and TRBJ2-7; TRBD1 matches 9 bases. J was trimmed by 2 bases and V by 4 bases; bases with no gene match: 3. The germline V gene encodes CDR1 SEHNR and CDR2 FQNEAQ (reference sequence). This CDR3 spans 14 amino acids. CDR3 loop: CASSSGQGPYEQYF. The DNA for the CDR3 is TGTGCCAGCAGCTCCGGACAGGGGCCCTACGAGCAGTACTTC.

There are a few counts of this clone. The J gene is TRBJ1-4, the V gene TRBV28, with a weak D call TRBD1 (6 bases). V lost 10 bases and J 8 bases, leaving 23 bases between the germline ends. The germline V gene encodes CDR1 MDHEN and CDR2 SYDVKM. CDR3 size: 15 residues. CDR3 sequence: CATFSTGNGGEKLFF. Here the CDR3 DNA reads TGTGCCACCTTCTCGACAGGCAATGGTGGAGAAAAACTGTTTTTT.

V usage is TRBV7-3 and J usage is TRBJ2-2; TRBD2 matches 10 bases. J was trimmed by 5 bases and V by 5 bases; bases with no gene match: 5. The CDR3 totals 15 residues. CDR1 is SGHTA and CDR2 is FQGTGA in the germline V gene. The CDR3 here is CASSRAGGRTGELFF. The CDR3 nucleotides are TGTGCCAGCAGCCGAGCGGGAGGGAGGACCGGGGAGCTGTTTTTT.

V usage is TRBV7-2 and J usage is TRBJ2-6, with a possible D match to TRBD2 (5 bases). The germline V gene has CDR1 SGHTA and CDR2 FQGNSA. CDR3 length equals 19 residues. Trimming removed 1 base from V and 2 bases from J, with 18 bases in between. The CDR3: CASSLVFMGANPGANVLTF. The CDR3, as DNA: TGTGCCAGCAGCTTAGTTTTTATGGGAGCTAATCCTGGGGCCAACGTCCTGACTTTC.

The J gene is TRBJ2-3, the V gene TRBV4-3; 7 bases are a match to TRBD1. CDR3 length: 17 residues. With V trimmed by 0 bases and J by 2 bases, 8 bases remained unmatched. CDR1 LGHNA and CDR2 YSLEER come from the germline V gene. The CDR3 reads CASSQESGTAFTDTQYF. DNA of the CDR3: TGCGCCAGCAGCCAAGAGTCCGGGACAGCCTTCACAGATACGCAGTATTTT.

The rearrangement joins TRBV4-3 to TRBJ2-7; the D call may be TRBD1 or TRBD2 (6 bases each). Looked up from germline, CDR1 is LGHNA and CDR2 is YSLEER. This CDR3 is 15 amino acids long. Trimming stripped 4 bases from V and 3 bases from J, with 16 bases between. The CDR3 reads CASSRREGGNYEQYF. Written as DNA, the CDR3 is TGCGCCAGCAGCCGCAGAGAAGGGGGGAACTACGAGCAGTACTTC.

The chain has TRBV10-1 and TRBJ1-1; D is ambiguous. The germline CDR1 and CDR2 sequences are WNHNN and SYGVQD (reference sequence). Trimming pared 3 bases from V and 1 base from J, leaving 6 bases between. The CDR3 is 13 residues long. For the CDR3, the DNA is TGCGCCAGCAGTGACTCTGGGAACACTGAAGCTTTCTTT. Translation: CASSDSGNTEAFF.

V gene TRBV2 combines with J gene TRBJ1-4; D may be TRBD1 (5 bases). CDR1 is SNHLY, CDR2 FYNNEI, per germline. CDR3 size: 15 residues. Trimming pared 5 bases from V and 0 bases from J, leaving 10 bases between. CDR3 residues: CASSWDLATNEKLFF. The CDR3, as DNA: TGTGCCAGCAGTTGGGACTTAGCAACTAATGAAAAACTGTTTTTT.

The rearrangement uses TRBV14 and TRBJ2-5; D unclear. V dropped 1 base and J dropped 4 bases, with 4 bases sitting between them. This CDR3 is built from 12 residues. Germline V gives CDR1 SGHDN, CDR2 FVKESK. The CDR3 region is CASSQVVETQYF. Here the CDR3 DNA reads TGTGCCAGCAGCCAAGTAGTAGAGACCCAGTACTTC.

The chain is built from TRBV27 and TRBJ1-3; maybe TRBD1 (5 bases). V lost 6 bases and J lost 0, with 21 bases in between. This CDR3 has 18 amino acids. CDR1 is MNHEY, CDR2 SMNVEV, per germline (reference sequence). The CDR3 bases are TGTGCCAGCAGGTCCCTTTCCAGGGTAAGAGCCTCTGGAAACACCATATATTTT. Encoded protein: CASRSLSRVRASGNTIYF.

V gene TRBV19 combines with J gene TRBJ2-3; 9 positions agree with TRBD1. The CDR3 loop spans 17 amino acids. The germline gives CDR1 LNHDA, CDR2 SQIVND (reference sequence). The V gene end was trimmed by 6 bases and the J gene end by 2 bases; junction bases not matched to a gene: 12. The CDR3 DNA reads as TGTGCCAGTAGCCCCAAGGCCGGACAGGGGTACACAGATACGCAGTATTTT. This translates into CASSPKAGQGYTDTQYF.

V is TRBV27 and J is TRBJ1-5; maybe TRBD1 (5 bases). Trimming took off 2 bases at V and 0 bases at J, with 14 bases between the two ends. The V gene's germline CDR1 is MNHEY and CDR2 SMNVEV (reference sequence). This CDR3 is 17 amino acids long. CDR3 DNA sequence: TGTGCCAGCAGTTTAATAGGAGGGGATAATAGCAATCAGCCCCAGCATTTT. This encodes CASSLIGGDNSNQPQHF.

Points on this clone: Other DNA sequences in this sample translate to the same CDR3. The chain combines TRBV7-9 with TRBJ2-7, with D perhaps matching TRBD1 or TRBD2 (5 bases each). CDR1 and CDR2 from the germline V gene are SEHNR and FQNEAQ (reference sequence). The CDR3 sequence is 14 residues long. The V gene lost 3 bases and the J gene lost 2 bases, with 11 bases spanning the gap. The CDR3 sequence is CASSFGTATYEQYF. In nucleotides, the CDR3 is TGTGCCAGCAGCTTCGGGACCGCAACCTACGAGCAGTACTTC. The full variable domain, in which reference TRBV7-9 and TRBJ2-7 provide the parts outside the CDR3, is DTGVSQNPRHKITKRGQNVTFRCDPISEHNRLYWYRQTLGQGPEFLTYFQNEAQLEKSRLLSDRFSAERPKGSFSTLEIQRTEQGDSAMYLCASSFGTATYEQYFGPGTRLTVT.

The chain is built from TRBV7-2 and TRBJ2-7; D is unclear. Trimming shortened V by 1 base and J by 6 bases, and 10 bases separated the two germline ends. Germline values: CDR1 SGHTA, CDR2 FQGNSA. The CDR3 sequence is 13 residues long. Here the CDR3 DNA reads TGTGCCAGCAGCTTAGGGCTAGGGCGCGAGCAGTACTTC. This translates into CASSLGLGREQYF. Full variable domain (rest looked up from reference TRBV7-2 and TRBJ2-7): GAGVSQSPSNKVTEKGKDVELRCDPISGHTALYWYRQSLGQGLEFLIYFQGNSAPDKSGLPSDRFSAERTGGSVSTLTIQRTQQEDSAVYLCASSLGLGREQYFGPGTRLTVT.

V is TRBV15 and J is TRBJ2-1; TRBD2 aligns across 12 bases. The germline gives CDR1 LNHNV, CDR2 YYDKDF (reference sequence). The length of the CDR3 is 16 residues. Trimming removed 2 bases from V and 4 bases from J; junction bases left unmatched: 3. CDR3: CATSRTLAGGYNEQFF. CDR3 sequence (DNA): TGTGCCACCAGCAGAACCCTAGCGGGAGGGTACAATGAGCAGTTCTTC.

For the CDR3, the DNA is TGTGCCAGCAGCGAGGGACTAGCGGGGACCTACGAGCAGTACTTC. Translation: CASSEGLAGTYEQYF. The V call is TRBV7-2, the J call TRBJ2-7, with 13 bases that match TRBD2. V was clipped by 5 bases and J by 2 bases; unmatched bases: 3. CDR3 size: 15 residues. Germline V CDR1 and CDR2: SGHTA, FQGNSA.

The CDR3 sequence: CASSLADSNQPQHF. CDR3 in DNA: TGTGCCAGCAGCTTGGCAGATAGCAATCAGCCCCAGCATTTT. The chain links TRBV7-6 to TRBJ1-5; D ambiguous. V was cut by 3 bases and J by 0 bases, with 6 bases left in between. The CDR3 totals 14 residues. Germline V CDR1 and CDR2: SGHVS, FNYEAQ.

This sequence joins TRBV28 and TRBJ2-1; D may correspond to TRBD1 or TRBD2 (5 bases each). The germline gives CDR1 MDHEN, CDR2 SYDVKM. The CDR3 spans 15 residues. V lost 6 bases and J 5 bases, leaving 17 bases between the germline ends. The CDR3 DNA reads TGTGCCAGCAGCATCGGGACCCTGACCGACAATGAGCAGTTCTTC. Protein: CASSIGTLTDNEQFF.

J is TRBJ2-2 and V is TRBV25-1, with D possibly matching TRBD2 (7 bases). V gave up 2 bases and J gave up 3 bases, with 16 bases separating them. The germline V gene encodes CDR1 MGHDK and CDR2 SYGVNS. This CDR3 spans 17 amino acids. CDR3: CASSEGMGGRHTGELFF. The CDR3 DNA is TGTGCCAGCAGTGAAGGGATGGGGGGGCGGCACACCGGGGAGCTGTTTTTT.

The rearrangement joins TRBV6-1 to TRBJ2-2; 11 bases are shared with TRBD2. CDR1 and CDR2 (germline): MNHNS, SASEGT. The ends lost 2 bases at V and 7 bases at J; junction bases unmatched: 9. The CDR3 spans 17 residues. CDR3 bases: TGTGCCAGCAGTGAACGGGTTCTAGCGGGAGGCGTCGGGGAGCTGTTTTTT. This gives the protein CASSERVLAGGVGELFF.

The rearrangement uses TRBV27 and TRBJ2-2, with 12 bases that match TRBD2. The junction had 7 bases not matched to a gene; V was cut back by 4 bases and J by 7 bases. CDR3 size: 16 residues. CDR1 and CDR2 from the germline V gene are MNHEY and SMNVEV (reference sequence). CDR3 in amino acids: CASSSWTSGKGGELFF. CDR3 coding DNA: TGTGCCAGCAGTTCATGGACTAGCGGGAAGGGCGGGGAGCTGTTTTTT.

This clone is a singleton in its sample. V and J are TRBV7-2 and TRBJ2-5, with D perhaps TRBD2 (5 bases). This CDR3 has 14 amino acids. Trimming pared 0 bases from V and 7 bases from J, leaving 12 bases between. Germline values: CDR1 SGHTA, CDR2 FQGNSA. This CDR3 is CASSLALSAGTQYF. As DNA, the CDR3 is TGTGCCAGCAGCTTAGCGCTTAGCGCAGGGACCCAGTACTTC.

The V gene is TRBV30, the J gene TRBJ2-3, with D tentatively TRBD1 or TRBD2 (6 bases each). Trimming removed 0 bases from V and 13 bases from J, with 20 bases in between. Germline V gene data show CDR1 as GTSNPN and CDR2 as SVGIG (reference sequence). CDR3 size: 14 residues. The CDR3 region has the DNA TGTGCCTGGAGTGTACAAGGGGGGCAGGGAATGAAGTATTTT. It is translated as CAWSVQGGQGMKYF. Together with reference TRBV30 and TRBJ2-3, the CDR3 gives the full variable domain: SQTIHQWPATLVQPVGSPLSLECTVEGTSNPNLYWYRQAAGRGLQLLFYSVGIGQISSEVPQNLSASRPQDRQFILSSKKLLLSDSGFYLCAWSVQGGQGMKYFGPGTRLTVL.

The chain couples TRBV7-6 to TRBJ2-6; no clear D. Per germline, CDR1 SGHVS and CDR2 FNYEAQ. The length of the CDR3 is 17 residues. Trimming left V 5 bases short and J 5 bases short, with 19 bases between. The CDR3 loop is CASSLCVTQSRANVLTF. CDR3 DNA sequence: TGTGCCAGCAGCCTGTGTGTTACACAAAGTCGGGCCAACGTCCTGACTTTC.

The CDR3 region is CASTPRETRTDTQYF. The CDR3 DNA is TGTGCCAGTACCCCGAGGGAGACGCGCACAGATACGCAGTATTTT. The gene calls are TRBV19 and TRBJ2-3; D possibly corresponds to TRBD2 (5 bases). The V and J ends lost 7 bases and 1 base respectively, with 15 bases between them. Per germline, CDR1 LNHDA and CDR2 SQIVND (reference sequence). The CDR3 contains 15 residues.

This chain's CDR3 is CATVPKPGQLNTEAFF. The CDR3 DNA reads as TGTGCCACAGTCCCCAAACCGGGACAGCTGAACACTGAAGCTTTCTTT. V is TRBV10-3 and J is TRBJ1-1; 7 bases map to TRBD1. This CDR3 comprises 16 residues. The V gene's germline CDR1 is ENHRY and CDR2 SYGVKD. Trimming cost V 10 bases and J 0 bases; bases outside gene matches: 14.

The sample holds a few counts of this clone. The chain employs TRBV28 and TRBJ1-2; 10 nucleotides line up with TRBD1. Germline CDR1 reads MDHEN; CDR2 reads SYDVKM. With 1 base clipped from V and 8 bases from J, the junction kept 13 bases outside the gene matches. The CDR3 is made up of 17 amino acids. CDR3 region: CASSLSRPGTGVKGYTF. The CDR3, as DNA: TGTGCCAGCAGTTTATCGCGTCCCGGGACAGGGGTTAAGGGCTACACCTTC.